The T cell receptor beta chain described here comes from a study of identical twins. This clonotype showed up just a few times. The CDR3 runs 12 residues. Trimming took 4 bases from V and 4 from J, leaving 8 bases between them. After template switching added a universal primer site, the resulting cDNA carried unique molecular identifiers. TCRdb re-called the 5' RACE reads through MiXCR, storing one row per CDR3 protein. There are fewer than 900,000 distinct CDR3 sequences in the sample; 21% occur only once, and around 4.4% lies in the top ten. The sample also formed part of further work on T cells expressing NK-cell markers. That work adds: HCMV serostatus: seven of eight sequenced donors positive, one negative.

The receptor's source is a woman under 30 in good health. The sequencing sample was made of PBMCs. The chain links TRBV12-3 or TRBV12-4 to TRBJ2-7; no clear D. The CDR3 here is CASSWTHYEQYF. In DNA, the CDR3 is TGTGCCAGCAGTTGGACCCATTACGAGCAGTACTTC.